This T cell receptor beta chain is from a study of cytomegalovirus exposure and HLA in healthy donors. V dropped 3 bases and J dropped 0; count of bases not matched to a gene: 13. Germline V gene sequence: CDR1 SGHRS, CDR2 YFSETQ. CDR3 length: 19 amino acids. The repertoire was sequenced with immunoSEQ multiplex PCR; TCRdb's copy has only in-frame clones and lacks some. The sample records about 79,000 clones, approximately 93% being singletons. Sequencing input: PBMCs. The TCR comes from a woman under 40 in good health and CMV-seronegative. This chain links TRBV5-1 with TRBJ2-1; 9 bases agree with TRBD2. DNA of the CDR3: TGCGCCAGCAGCTCCCCGGGACTAGCCGACGTGGGCTCCTACAATGAGCAGTTCTTC. Its translation is CASSSPGLADVGSYNEQFF.